This TCR beta chain was retrieved from a study of Ad26.COV2.S vaccination and SARS-CoV-2 variants. The wider study: The vaccine Ad26.COV2.S was put into the muscle once, or twice with 56 days between.

Germline-derived CDR1 and CDR2 are LGHDT and YNNKEL (reference sequence). This CDR3 is built from 15 residues. V dropped 3 bases and J dropped 6; count of bases not matched to a gene: 8. Using immunoSEQ multiplex PCR, the repertoire was profiled, and TCRdb retains in-frame clones only, with some absent. The sample yields 350,000 to 400,000 clones, about nine tenths seen once. Treatment described: some 19 received Ad26.COV2.S at low or high dose, single or two shots; five or six received placebo; per-sample allocation not given. Each sample was drawn 63 days after the first injection (of vaccine or placebo). In the vaccine, an Ad26 vector expressed the SARS-CoV-2 spike of the Wuhan strain.

V gene TRBV3-1 (or the pseudogene TRBV3-2) combines with J gene TRBJ1-5; 7 positions match TRBD1. The clonotype was recovered from a person aged 18-60 years who received the Ad26.COV2.S COVID-19 vaccine or a placebo. This sample comprised peripheral blood, obtained in a trial of Ad26.COV2.S vaccine versus placebo. The CDR3 sequence: CASSHGDREGQPQHF. The CDR3 nucleotides are TGTGCCAGCAGCCACGGCGACAGGGAGGGTCAGCCCCAGCATTTT.